This entry lists 7 T cell receptor beta chains sequenced from one sample in a study of blood T cell repertoires in COVID-19 (TCRdb year 2020). To prepare the library, the immunoSEQ multiplex PCR assay was applied. The clones in this table, taken by TCRdb from immuneACCESS, are in-frame only. Not every clone is retained; where verified, under half of the shortfall comes from an unresolved V gene, and the cause of the rest is unknown. A total of 300,000 to 450,000 clones appear in this sample, more than 75% of them only once. The top ten constitute 3% of the sample. What was sequenced was peripheral blood. These receptors all stem from a human donor in a cohort sampled during active COVID-19.

The gene calls are TRBV5-1 and TRBJ2-2; 8 nucleotides align to TRBD1. Germline CDR1 SGHRS, CDR2 YFSETQ. The ends lost 4 bases at V and 2 bases at J; junction bases unmatched: 7. CDR3 length: 16 residues. The CDR3 DNA follows: TGCGCCAGCAGCCGATCACAGGGGGGAAACACCGGGGAGCTGTTTTTT. This translates into CASSRSQGGNTGELFF.

The sample holds one count of this clone. The genes are TRBV6-1 and TRBJ2-3; 13 nucleotides match TRBD2. This CDR3 has 17 amino acids. Germline CDR1 and CDR2: MNHNS and SASEGT. Unmatched junction bases numbered 9, after V lost 3 bases and J lost 6 bases. The CDR3 region has the DNA TGTGCCAGCAGTGACATACTAGCGGGGGGGCCAAGGGATACGCAGTATTTT. Its translation is CASSDILAGGPRDTQYF.

Worth noting for this clone: Other DNA sequences in this specimen translate into the identical CDR3. This chain links TRBV5-5 with TRBJ2-3; TRBD2 might be the D (6 bases). CDR1 SGHKS and CDR2 YYEKEE come from the germline V gene (reference sequence). V was clipped by 0 bases and J by 0 bases, with 8 bases between them. The CDR3 sequence is 15 residues long. The CDR3 coding sequence is TGTGCCAGCAGCTTGGATGGGGGGAGCACAGATACGCAGTATTTT. It encodes CASSLDGGSTDTQYF.

This rearrangement joins TRBV2 to TRBJ1-1; perhaps TRBD1 as D (5 bases). Between the trimmed V and J ends, which lost 2 bases and 9 bases, there was a span of 16 bases. The CDR3 spans 14 residues. Germline assignment: CDR1 SNHLY and CDR2 FYNNEI. CDR3 nucleotide sequence: TGTGCCAGCAGTGAAAGGGTAGGGGTTAGGAAAGCTTTCTTT. Translating it yields CASSERVGVRKAFF.

This clone was recorded once. This chain's CDR3 is CASSQEGPGGNEQFF. In DNA, the CDR3 is TGCGCCAGCAGCCAAGAAGGCCCGGGTGGCAATGAGCAGTTCTTC. The V gene is TRBV4-1, the J gene TRBJ2-1; D unresolved. V was trimmed by 0 bases and J by 6 bases, leaving 12 bases between them. Germline V gene lookup returns CDR1 MGHRA and CDR2 YSYEKL. This CDR3 contains 15 residues.

V usage is TRBV2 and J usage is TRBJ2-5; perhaps TRBD1 as D (6 bases). The CDR3 length is 17 residues. Per germline, CDR1 SNHLY and CDR2 FYNNEI. The V end was cut by 2 bases, the J end by 1 base, with 17 bases between. CDR3: CASSECGQGNCQETQYF. In DNA, the CDR3 is TGTGCCAGCAGTGAATGTGGGCAGGGGAATTGCCAAGAGACCCAGTACTTC. Full variable domain (missing parts from reference TRBV2 and TRBJ2-5): EPEVTQTPSHQVTQMGQEVILRCVPISNHLYFYWYRQILGQKVEFLVSFYNNEISEKSEIFDDQFSVERPDGSNFTLKIRSTKLEDSAMYFCASSECGQGNCQETQYFGPGTRLLVL.

The chain links TRBV6-6 to TRBJ2-7; 11 bases are shared with TRBD2. CDR3 length: 15 amino acids. Germline V CDR1 and CDR2: MNHNY, SVGAGI (reference sequence). V was clipped by 5 bases and J by 4 bases; unmatched bases: 7. The CDR3 here is CASSPLAGEVYEQYF. In DNA, the CDR3 is TGTGCCAGCAGTCCACTAGCGGGAGAAGTATACGAGCAGTACTTC.